A single sample gave rise to the 10 T cell receptor beta chains below, sequenced in a study of cytomegalovirus exposure and HLA in healthy donors. The PCR had 60 Vbeta and 13 Jbeta primers. TCRdb keeps only in-frame clones here, not all; method: immunoSEQ multiplex PCR. The sample comprises some 240,000 clones, more than 75% of which are singletons, and less than 4.5% rests with the top ten. Sequencing was carried out using PBMCs. Receptor source: a male donor in good health and CMV-seronegative.

The chain is built from TRBV27 and TRBJ1-6, with D uncertain. There are 13 residues in the CDR3. V was cut by 1 base and J by 12 bases, with 10 bases left in between. Per germline, CDR1 MNHEY and CDR2 SMNVEV (reference sequence). The CDR3 is CASSLFPRLPLHF. CDR3 sequence (DNA): TGTGCCAGCAGTTTATTCCCGAGATTACCCCTCCACTTT.

The rearrangement uses TRBV18 and TRBJ1-1; 8 bases line up with TRBD1. J was trimmed by 0 bases and V by 4 bases; bases with no gene match: 4. Germline V CDR1 and CDR2: KGHSH, LQKENI. The CDR3 has 15 amino acids. The CDR3 reads CASSLDRGMNTEAFF. CDR3 coding DNA: TGTGCCAGCTCACTCGACAGGGGAATGAACACTGAAGCTTTCTTT.

The V and J genes are TRBV7-6 and TRBJ2-1; TRBD2 might be the D (6 bases). The CDR3 has 16 amino acids. The V gene lost 1 base and the J gene lost 4 bases, with 14 bases spanning the gap. Germline V CDR1 and CDR2: SGHVS, FNYEAQ. CDR3 in amino acids: CASSLEGLGQYNEQFF. The CDR3 region has the DNA TGTGCCAGCAGCTTAGAGGGACTTGGGCAGTACAATGAGCAGTTCTTC.

V usage is TRBV7-2 and J usage is TRBJ2-7; tentative D call: TRBD2 (6 bases). With 5 bases removed from V and 3 bases from J, the gap between germline ends came to 17 bases. This CDR3 region has 15 residues. Per the germline V gene, CDR1 is SGHTA and CDR2 is FQGNSA. DNA of the CDR3: TGTGCCAGCAGCCCTCGTCGGGGAGGATACTACGAGCAGTACTTC. It yields the protein CASSPRRGGYYEQYF. The entire variable domain, with the rest obtained from reference TRBV7-2 and TRBJ2-7, is as follows: GAGVSQSPSNKVTEKGKDVELRCDPISGHTALYWYRQSLGQGLEFLIYFQGNSAPDKSGLPSDRFSAERTGGSVSTLTIQRTQQEDSAVYLCASSPRRGGYYEQYFGPGTRLTVT.

The chain recombines TRBV15 with TRBJ1-1; D remains ambiguous. The CDR3 contains 15 residues. V was shortened by 0 bases and J by 0 bases, with 8 bases between the two germline ends. From germline, CDR1 is LNHNV and CDR2 YYDKDF (reference sequence). The chain's CDR3 is CATSRDGLLNTEAFF. CDR3 nucleotides: TGTGCCACCAGCAGAGATGGACTTTTGAACACTGAAGCTTTCTTT.

This chain uses TRBV30 with TRBJ2-3; 8 bases fit TRBD2. V trimming: 4 bases; J trimming: 1 base; junction bases outside the gene matches: 4. Per germline, CDR1 GTSNPN and CDR2 SVGIG (reference sequence). This CDR3 spans 14 amino acids. CDR3 DNA sequence: TGTGCCTGGATTCGGGAGGGCGGCACAGATACGCAGTATTTT. As protein: CAWIREGGTDTQYF.

Only a few counts were recorded for this clone. This rearrangement joins TRBV6-5 to TRBJ1-2; D not certain. Deletions cut 6 bases from V and 7 bases from J, with 15 bases between. The length of the CDR3 is 13 residues. CDR1 is MNHEY, CDR2 SVGAGI, per germline. DNA of the CDR3: TGTGCCAGCAGACCCCGGCCTGAGGGTGGCTACACCTTC. Its translation: CASRPRPEGGYTF.

Concerning this clone itself: Other nucleotide sequences in the sample specify the same CDR3. This sequence joins TRBV7-9 and TRBJ2-5; perhaps TRBD2 as D (6 bases). The CDR3 has 11 amino acids. V gave up 6 bases and J gave up 5 bases, with 7 bases separating them. CDR1 and CDR2 from the germline V gene are SEHNR and FQNEAQ (reference sequence). The CDR3 DNA follows: TGTGCCAGCAGGGGGGGTGAGACCCAGTACTTC. Amino acid sequence: CASRGGETQYF.

This chain uses TRBV9 with TRBJ1-1, with D possibly TRBD1 on 5 matching bases. V gave up 0 bases and J gave up 0 bases, with 6 bases separating them. The CDR3 loop spans 14 amino acids. CDR1 and CDR2 (germline): SGDLS, YYNGEE. The CDR3 DNA reads as TGTGCCAGCAGCGTAGACAGGATGAACACTGAAGCTTTCTTT. As protein: CASSVDRMNTEAFF.

V gene TRBV2 combines with J gene TRBJ1-4; 7 nucleotides match TRBD1. V was clipped by 8 bases and J by 2 bases; unmatched bases: 11. The V gene's germline CDR1 is SNHLY and CDR2 FYNNEI. The CDR3 has 16 residues. The CDR3 protein is CASLRDSLGTNEKLFF. The CDR3 bases are TGTGCCAGCTTACGGGACAGCCTTGGGACTAATGAAAAACTGTTTTTT.